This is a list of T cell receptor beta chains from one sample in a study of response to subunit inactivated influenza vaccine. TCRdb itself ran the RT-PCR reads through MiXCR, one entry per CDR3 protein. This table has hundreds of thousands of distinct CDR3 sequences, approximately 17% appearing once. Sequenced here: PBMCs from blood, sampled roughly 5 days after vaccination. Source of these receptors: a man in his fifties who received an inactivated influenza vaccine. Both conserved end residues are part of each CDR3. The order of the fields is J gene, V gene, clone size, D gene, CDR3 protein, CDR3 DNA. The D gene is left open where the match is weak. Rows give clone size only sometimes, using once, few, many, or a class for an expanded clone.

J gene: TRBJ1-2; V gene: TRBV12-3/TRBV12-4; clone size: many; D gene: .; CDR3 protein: CASSGTGQGGYTF; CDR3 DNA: TGTGCCAGCAGTGGGACGGGACAAGGGGGCTACACCTTC
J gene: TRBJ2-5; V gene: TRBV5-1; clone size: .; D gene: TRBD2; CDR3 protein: CASSGVLAGGYETQYF; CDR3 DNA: TGCGCCAGCAGCGGGGTGCTAGCGGGAGGTTACGAGACCCAGTACTTC
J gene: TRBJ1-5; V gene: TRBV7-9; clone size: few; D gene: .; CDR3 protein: CASSLDLEGSGQPQHF; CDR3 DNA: TGTGCCAGCAGCTTAGATTTGGAAGGGAGCGGGCAGCCCCAGCATTTT
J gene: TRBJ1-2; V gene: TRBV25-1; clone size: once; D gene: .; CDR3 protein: CASSEYAGADGYTF; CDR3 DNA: TGTGCCAGCAGTGAATATGCGGGGGCAGATGGCTACACCTTC
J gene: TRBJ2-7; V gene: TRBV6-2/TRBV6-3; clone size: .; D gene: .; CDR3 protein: CASNLGSREQYF; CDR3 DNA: TGTGCCAGCAATTTAGGATCGCGCGAGCAGTACTTC
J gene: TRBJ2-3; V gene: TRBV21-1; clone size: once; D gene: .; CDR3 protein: CASSQESGLAGVADTQYF; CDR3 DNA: TGTGCCAGCAGCCAGGAATCTGGACTAGCGGGAGTGGCAGATACGCAGTATTTT
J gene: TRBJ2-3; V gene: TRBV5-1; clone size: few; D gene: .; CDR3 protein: CASSLEAGRKSDTQYF; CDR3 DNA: TGCGCCAGCAGCTTAGAGGCAGGGAGGAAGTCAGATACGCAGTATTTT
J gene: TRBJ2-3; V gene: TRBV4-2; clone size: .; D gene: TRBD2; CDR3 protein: CASSQEGTSGGLDTQYF; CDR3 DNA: TGTGCCAGCAGCCAAGAGGGGACTAGCGGGGGTCTGGATACGCAGTATTTT
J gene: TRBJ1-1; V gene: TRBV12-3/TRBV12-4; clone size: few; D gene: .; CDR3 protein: CASTMGRGAALVTEAFF; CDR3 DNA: TGTGCCAGCACTATGGGGAGGGGCGCCGCTCTGGTCACTGAAGCTTTCTTT
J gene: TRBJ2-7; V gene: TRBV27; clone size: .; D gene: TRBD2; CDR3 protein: CASSLFPSRREDSYEQYF; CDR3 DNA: TGTGCCAGCAGTTTATTCCCATCCCGGCGGGAGGACTCCTACGAGCAGTACTTC
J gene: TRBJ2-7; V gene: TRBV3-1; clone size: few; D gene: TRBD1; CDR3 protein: CASSQVLERPGQGRYEQYF; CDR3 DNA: TGTGCCAGCAGCCAAGTCCTCGAACGGCCGGGACAGGGGCGTTACGAGCAGTACTTC
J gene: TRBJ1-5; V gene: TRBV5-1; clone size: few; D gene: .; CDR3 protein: CASSFAGTSYSNQPQHF; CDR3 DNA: TGCGCCAGCAGTTTCGCGGGGACGTCCTATAGCAATCAGCCCCAGCATTTT
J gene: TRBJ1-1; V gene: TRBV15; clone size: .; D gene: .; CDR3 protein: CATSRDRTDEAFF; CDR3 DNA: TGTGCCACCAGCAGAGATCGGACAGATGAAGCTTTCTTT
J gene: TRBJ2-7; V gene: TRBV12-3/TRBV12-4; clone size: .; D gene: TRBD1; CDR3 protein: CASSLGDRVFEQYF; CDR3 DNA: TGTGCCAGCAGTTTAGGGGACAGGGTTTTCGAGCAGTACTTC
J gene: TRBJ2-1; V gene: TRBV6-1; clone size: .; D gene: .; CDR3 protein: CASSETRERIEQFF; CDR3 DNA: TGTGCCAGCAGTGAAACCAGGGAGAGGATTGAGCAGTTCTTC
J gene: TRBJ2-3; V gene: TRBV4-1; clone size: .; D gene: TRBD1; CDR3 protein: CASSQEIPGQPTDTQYF; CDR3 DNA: TGCGCCAGCAGCCAAGAAATCCCGGGACAGCCCACAGATACGCAGTATTTT
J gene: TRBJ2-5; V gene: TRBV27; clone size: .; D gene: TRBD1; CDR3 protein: CASRRDRVGDKETQYF; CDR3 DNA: TGTGCCAGCAGGCGAGACAGGGTCGGAGACAAAGAGACCCAGTACTTC
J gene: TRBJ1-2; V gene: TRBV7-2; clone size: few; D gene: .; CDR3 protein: CASSLRQLANYGYTF; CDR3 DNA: TGTGCCAGCAGCTTACGTCAGCTTGCTAACTATGGCTACACCTTC
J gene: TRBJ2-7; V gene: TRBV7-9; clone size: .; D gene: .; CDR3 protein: CASRSNRATYEQYF; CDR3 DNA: TGTGCCAGCAGGAGCAACAGGGCCACCTACGAGCAGTACTTC
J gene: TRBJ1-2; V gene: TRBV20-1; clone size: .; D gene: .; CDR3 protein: CSATGVYGYTF; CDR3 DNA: TGCAGTGCTACCGGGGTTTATGGCTACACCTTC
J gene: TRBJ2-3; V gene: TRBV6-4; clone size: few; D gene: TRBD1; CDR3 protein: CASSDEGQGRDTQYF; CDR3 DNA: TGTGCCAGCAGTGATGAGGGACAGGGACGGGATACGCAGTATTTT
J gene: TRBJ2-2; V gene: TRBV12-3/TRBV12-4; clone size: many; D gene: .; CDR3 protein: CASSLATPTGELFF; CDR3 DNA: TGTGCCAGCAGTTTAGCAACTCCCACCGGGGAGCTGTTTTTT
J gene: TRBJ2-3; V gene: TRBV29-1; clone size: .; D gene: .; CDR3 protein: CSGSRGTSADTQYF; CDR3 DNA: TGCAGCGGGTCAAGAGGGACAAGCGCAGATACGCAGTATTTT
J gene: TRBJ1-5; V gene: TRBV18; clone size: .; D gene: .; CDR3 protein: CASSQAARGLNQPQHF; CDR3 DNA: TGTGCCAGCTCACAGGCGGCGCGGGGGCTCAATCAGCCCCAGCATTTT
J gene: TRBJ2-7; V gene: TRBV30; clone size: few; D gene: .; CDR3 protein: CAWSPIQIEYEQYF; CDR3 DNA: TGTGCCTGGAGTCCCATCCAAATAGAGTACGAGCAGTACTTC
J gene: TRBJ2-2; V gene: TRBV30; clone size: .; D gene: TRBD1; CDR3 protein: CAWRPGQRNTGELFF; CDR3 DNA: TGTGCCTGGAGGCCGGGACAGAGGAACACCGGGGAGCTGTTTTTT
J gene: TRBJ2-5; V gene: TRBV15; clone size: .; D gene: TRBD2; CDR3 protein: CATSRDPSGETQYF; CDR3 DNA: TGTGCCACCAGCAGAGATCCTAGCGGAGAGACCCAGTACTTC
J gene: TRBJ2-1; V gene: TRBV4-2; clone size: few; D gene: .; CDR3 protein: CASSQDTGSLRANEQFF; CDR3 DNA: TGTGCCAGCAGCCAAGATACGGGGTCGTTGCGAGCCAATGAGCAGTTCTTC
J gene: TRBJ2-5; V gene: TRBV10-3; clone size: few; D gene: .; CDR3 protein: CAISGTGTIQETQYF; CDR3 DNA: TGTGCCATCAGTGGCACCGGGACAATACAAGAGACCCAGTACTTC
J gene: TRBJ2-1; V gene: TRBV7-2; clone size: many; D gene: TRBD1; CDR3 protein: CASSTGTGPYNEQFF; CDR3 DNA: TGTGCCAGCAGCACCGGGACAGGCCCCTACAATGAGCAGTTCTTC
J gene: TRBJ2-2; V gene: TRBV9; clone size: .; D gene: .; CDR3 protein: CASSVGQGTRLTGELFF; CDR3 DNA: TGTGCCAGCAGCGTAGGTCAAGGAACCCGCCTAACCGGGGAGCTGTTTTTT
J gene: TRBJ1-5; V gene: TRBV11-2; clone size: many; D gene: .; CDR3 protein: CASSLGYSGLGANQPQHF; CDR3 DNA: TGTGCCAGCAGCTTAGGGTACTCAGGGCTCGGTGCGAATCAGCCCCAGCATTTT
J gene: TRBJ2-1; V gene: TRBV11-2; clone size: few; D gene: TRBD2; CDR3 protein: CASSPRTSGRAVYNEQFF; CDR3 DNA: TGTGCCAGCAGCCCCAGGACTAGCGGGAGGGCCGTGTACAATGAGCAGTTCTTC
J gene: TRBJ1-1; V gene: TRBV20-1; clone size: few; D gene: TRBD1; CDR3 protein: CSATKGASTEAFF; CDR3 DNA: TGCAGTGCCACCAAGGGGGCGAGTACTGAAGCTTTCTTT
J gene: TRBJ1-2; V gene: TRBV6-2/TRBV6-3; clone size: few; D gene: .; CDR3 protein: CASSYSQGGYTF; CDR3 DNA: TGTGCCAGCAGTTACTCGCAGGGAGGCTACACCTTC
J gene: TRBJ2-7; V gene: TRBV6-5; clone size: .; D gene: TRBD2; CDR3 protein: CASRYSGTSIEQYF; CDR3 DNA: TGTGCCAGCAGATACTCCGGGACTAGTATCGAGCAGTACTTC
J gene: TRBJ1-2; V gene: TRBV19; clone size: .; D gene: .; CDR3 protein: CASSTGRYYGYTF; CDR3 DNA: TGTGCCAGTAGTACCGGACGCTACTATGGCTACACCTTC
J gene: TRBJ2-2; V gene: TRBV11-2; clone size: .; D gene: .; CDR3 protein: CASSPRGLSGGELFF; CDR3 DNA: TGTGCCAGCAGCCCCCGTGGTTTGTCCGGCGGGGAGCTGTTTTTT
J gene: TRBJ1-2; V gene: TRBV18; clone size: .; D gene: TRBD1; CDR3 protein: CASSPLSQGDGYTF; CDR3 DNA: TGTGCCAGCTCACCTCTCTCCCAGGGGGATGGCTACACCTTC
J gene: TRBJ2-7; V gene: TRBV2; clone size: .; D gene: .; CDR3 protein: CASSEELQLQYF; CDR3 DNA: TGTGCCAGCAGTGAAGAGCTACAGTTACAGTACTTC
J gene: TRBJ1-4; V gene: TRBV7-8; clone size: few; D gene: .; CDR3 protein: CASSVGDATNEKLFF; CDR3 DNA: TGTGCCAGCAGCGTGGGTGATGCAACTAATGAAAAACTGTTTTTT
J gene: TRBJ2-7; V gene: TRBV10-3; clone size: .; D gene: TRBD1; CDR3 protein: CAISEGGRDRGSYEQYF; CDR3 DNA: TGTGCCATCAGCGAAGGAGGCCGGGACAGGGGCTCCTACGAGCAGTACTTC
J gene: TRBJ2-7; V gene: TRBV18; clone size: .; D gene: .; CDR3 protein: CASSPRDTSYEQYF; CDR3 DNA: TGTGCCAGCTCACCACGAGACACCTCCTACGAGCAGTACTTC
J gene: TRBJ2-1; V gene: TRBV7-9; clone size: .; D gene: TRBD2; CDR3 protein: CASSFNGGVNNEQFF; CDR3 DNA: TGTGCCAGCAGCTTCAACGGGGGGGTTAACAATGAGCAGTTCTTC
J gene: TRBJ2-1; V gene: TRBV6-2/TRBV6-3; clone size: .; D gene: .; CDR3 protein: CASSHRDAEQFF; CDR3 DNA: TGTGCCAGCAGTCATCGGGACGCAGAGCAGTTCTTC
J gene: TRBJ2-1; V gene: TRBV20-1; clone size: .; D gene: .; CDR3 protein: CSARRGPAEQFF; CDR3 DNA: TGCAGTGCTAGAAGAGGTCCGGCTGAGCAGTTCTTC
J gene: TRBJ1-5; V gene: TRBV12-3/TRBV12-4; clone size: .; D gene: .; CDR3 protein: CASSLRWSSNQPQHF; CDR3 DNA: TGTGCCAGCAGTCTGAGGTGGAGTAGCAATCAGCCCCAGCATTTT
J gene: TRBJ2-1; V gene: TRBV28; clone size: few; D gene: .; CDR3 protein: CASSPTTGLPYNEQFF; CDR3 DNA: TGTGCCAGCAGTCCGACCACGGGACTGCCCTACAATGAGCAGTTCTTC
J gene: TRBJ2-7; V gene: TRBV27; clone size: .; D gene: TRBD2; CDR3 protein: CASKRAGGNYEQYF; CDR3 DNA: TGTGCCAGCAAAAGAGCGGGGGGGAACTACGAGCAGTACTTC
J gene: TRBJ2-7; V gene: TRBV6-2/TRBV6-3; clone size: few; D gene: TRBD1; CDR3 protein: CASSYSDRVGSYEQYF; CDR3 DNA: TGTGCCAGCAGTTACTCAGACAGGGTCGGCTCCTACGAGCAGTACTTC
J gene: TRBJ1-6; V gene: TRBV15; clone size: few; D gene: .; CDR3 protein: CATSRDRGGLHSPLHF; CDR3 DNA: TGTGCCACCAGCAGAGATCGGGGGGGATTGCATTCACCCCTCCACTTT
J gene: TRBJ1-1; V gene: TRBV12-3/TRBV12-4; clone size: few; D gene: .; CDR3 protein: CASSLGQGMGSEAFF; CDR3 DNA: TGTGCCAGCAGTTTAGGTCAGGGGATGGGCTCTGAAGCTTTCTTT
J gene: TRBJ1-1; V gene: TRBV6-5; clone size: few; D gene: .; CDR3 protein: CASKTGPGGAFF; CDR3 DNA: TGTGCCAGCAAAACGGGGCCGGGGGGAGCTTTCTTT
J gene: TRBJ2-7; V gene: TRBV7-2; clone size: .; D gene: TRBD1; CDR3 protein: CASSARGQIYEQYF; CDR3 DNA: TGTGCCAGCAGCGCCCGGGGACAGATCTACGAGCAGTACTTC
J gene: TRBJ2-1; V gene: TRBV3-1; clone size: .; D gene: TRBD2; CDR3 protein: CASSQDLAGLPYNEQFF; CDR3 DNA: TGTGCCAGCAGCCAAGATCTTGCGGGACTACCCTACAATGAGCAGTTCTTC
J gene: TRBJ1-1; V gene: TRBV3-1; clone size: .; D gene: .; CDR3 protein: CASSPRDTMNTEAFF; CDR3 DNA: TGTGCCAGCAGCCCCAGGGACACCATGAACACTGAAGCTTTCTTT
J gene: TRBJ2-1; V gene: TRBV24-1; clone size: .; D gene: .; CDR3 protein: CATSGGDYNEQFF; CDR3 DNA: TGTGCCACCAGTGGTGGGGACTACAATGAGCAGTTCTTC
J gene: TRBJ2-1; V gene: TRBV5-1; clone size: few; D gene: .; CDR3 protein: CASKIENSYNEQFF; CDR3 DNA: TGCGCCAGCAAGATAGAGAACTCCTACAATGAGCAGTTCTTC
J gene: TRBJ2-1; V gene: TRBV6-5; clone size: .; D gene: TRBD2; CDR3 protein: CASSYSRLAGGPGNEQFF; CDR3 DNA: TGTGCCAGCAGTTACTCTAGGCTAGCGGGAGGGCCAGGGAATGAGCAGTTCTTC